A single sample is the source of the 13 T cell receptor beta chains below, sequenced in a study of shared clonotypes between healthy human individuals. Assay used: immunoSEQ multiplex PCR; TCRdb lists only in-frame clones, some missing. Among roughly 410,000 clones listed, 90% to 98% were seen once. Specimen: memory CD8+ T cells sorted from blood. The sample's subset: CD45RO+ cells pooled with CCR7-negative TemRA cells. These receptors originate from a man younger than 45 in good health.

The rearrangement links TRBV14 to TRBJ1-1; 9 bases map to TRBD1. The CDR3 totals 16 residues. Germline CDR1 and CDR2: SGHDN and FVKESK. Losses at the gene ends were 1 base for V and 4 bases for J; bases not matched to a gene: 7. CDR3 nucleotide sequence: TGTGCCAGCAGCCAAGTTACCGGGACAGGGTTCACTGAAGCTTTCTTT. This translates into CASSQVTGTGFTEAFF.

The chain couples TRBV5-1 to TRBJ2-1; 10 bases agree with TRBD2. The CDR3 loop spans 15 amino acids. J gave up 6 bases and V 2 bases, and 5 bases lay outside the gene matches. Germline CDR1 SGHRS, CDR2 YFSETQ. The CDR3 is CASSFLAGVVNEQFF. CDR3 nucleotides: TGCGCCAGCAGCTTCCTAGCGGGAGTTGTCAATGAGCAGTTCTTC. The full variable domain, rest sourced from reference TRBV5-1 and TRBJ2-1, is KAGVTQTPRYLIKTRGQQVTLSCSPISGHRSVSWYQQTPGQGLQFLFEYFSETQRNKGNFPGRFSGRQFSNSRSEMNVSTLELGDSALYLCASSFLAGVVNEQFFGPGTRLTVL.

The chain recombines TRBV6-6 with TRBJ2-7, with 10 bases identical to TRBD1. V was pared by 6 bases and J by 3 bases, with 11 bases of the junction left unmatched. The CDR3 length is 16 residues. Germline V lookup: CDR1 MNHNY, CDR2 SVGAGI (reference sequence). The CDR3 nucleotides read TGTGCCAGCAGGATGACAGGGGGCGCGTCGGGCTACGAGCAGTACTTC. Translating gives CASRMTGGASGYEQYF.

The V call is TRBV19, the J call TRBJ1-5; D is uncertain. Germline V CDR1 and CDR2: LNHDA, SQIVND (reference sequence). This CDR3 is 15 amino acids long. V shed 5 bases and J shed 4 bases, with 15 bases lying between them. The CDR3 DNA follows: TGTGCCAGTAGTTCTACGTTCTTAGGGAATCAGCCCCAGCATTTT. Amino acid sequence: CASSSTFLGNQPQHF.

V and J are TRBV5-4 and TRBJ2-1, with D unclear. This CDR3 has 14 residues. The V and J ends lost 4 bases and 9 bases respectively, with 17 bases between them. CDR1 is SGHNT, CDR2 YYREEE, per germline (reference sequence). This CDR3 is CASSQWTRTGEQFF. CDR3 nucleotide sequence: TGTGCCAGCAGCCAGTGGACCCGAACGGGTGAGCAGTTCTTC.

The CDR3 region is CAASDFLNEQFF. The CDR3, as DNA: TGTGCCGCCTCAGACTTCCTCAATGAGCAGTTCTTC. The genes are TRBV6-1 and TRBJ2-1, with D uncertain. V was clipped by 11 bases and J by 6 bases, with 14 bases between them. The CDR3 contains 12 residues. From germline, CDR1 is MNHNS and CDR2 SASEGT.

The chain couples TRBV2 to TRBJ2-7, with D unclear. The V gene's germline CDR1 is SNHLY and CDR2 FYNNEI. V shed 5 bases and J shed 1 base, with 18 bases lying between them. This CDR3 contains 16 residues. CDR3 sequence reads: CASSNLQRRWSYEQYF. DNA of the CDR3: TGTGCCAGCAGTAACCTCCAGCGCCGGTGGTCCTACGAGCAGTACTTC.

The V call is TRBV5-4, the J call TRBJ2-3, with 8 nucleotides matching TRBD2. Germline trimming cut 2 bases from V and 2 bases from J; bases unmatched to any gene: 7. The CDR3 totals 16 residues. Germline V gives CDR1 SGHNT, CDR2 YYREEE (reference sequence). Here the CDR3 reads CASSFGGESLTDTQYF. In DNA form, the CDR3 reads TGTGCCAGCAGCTTCGGGGGGGAGTCACTCACAGATACGCAGTATTTT.

The genes are TRBV7-2 and TRBJ2-1, with 7 bases matching TRBD2. CDR3 size: 15 residues. Germline V gene sequence: CDR1 SGHTA, CDR2 FQGNSA. V shed 5 bases and J 3 bases; nucleotides not matched to a gene: 7. The CDR3 sequence: CASSPSRTSYNEQFF. In DNA, the CDR3 is TGTGCCAGCAGCCCCTCGAGGACTAGCTACAATGAGCAGTTCTTC.

The chain combines TRBV4-1 with TRBJ2-3, with D unresolved. The CDR3 runs 14 residues. Trimming took 0 bases from V and 5 from J, leaving 9 bases between them. CDR1 and CDR2 (germline): MGHRA, YSYEKL. CDR3 amino acids: CASSQDFFGDTQYF. CDR3 coding DNA: TGCGCCAGCAGCCAAGATTTTTTTGGAGATACGCAGTATTTT.

The chain couples TRBV18 to TRBJ2-5; D not resolved. The CDR3 is made up of 13 amino acids. Trimming stripped 3 bases from V and 1 base from J, with 6 bases between. CDR1 and CDR2 from the germline V gene are KGHSH and LQKENI. The CDR3 DNA follows: TGTGCCAGCTCACCCAACTCCCAAGAGACCCAGTACTTC. Translating gives CASSPNSQETQYF.

The J gene is TRBJ1-2, the V gene TRBV2, with unresolved D. V was pared by 5 bases and J by 8 bases, with 15 bases between. The CDR3 contains 13 residues. Germline loops: CDR1 SNHLY, CDR2 FYNNEI. The CDR3 here is CASSPSTVWGYTF. In DNA, the CDR3 is TGTGCCAGCAGTCCTTCGACGGTTTGGGGCTACACCTTC.

V is TRBV5-4 and J is TRBJ2-3; D gene ambiguous. The CDR3 runs to 15 residues. CDR1 SGHNT and CDR2 YYREEE come from the germline V gene (reference sequence). The V end lost 0 bases, the J end lost 2 bases, and 10 bases lay between the germline ends. The CDR3 DNA is TGTGCCAGCAGCTTGGACCCTGGTCCCACAGATACGCAGTATTTT. This translates into CASSLDPGPTDTQYF.